The 21 T cell receptor beta chains below all came from one sample that was sequenced in a study of T cells expressing NK-cell markers. TCRdb re-called the 5' RACE reads and catalogs CDR3 proteins one per entry, DNA excluded. There are over 350,000 distinct CDR3 sequences in the sample, with about 10% held by the top ten. Sequenced: blood T cells: a sorted CD56 or NKG2C T cell subset, CD4+ or CD8+ T cells, or bulk PBMC T cells (not recorded which). These receptors came from a woman between 50 and 59 years old in good health.

This chain joins TRBV12-3 or TRBV12-4 and TRBJ1-4. The CDR3 consists of 13 residues. CDR3 sequence reads: CASSLAGTEKLFF.

The chain has TRBV5-6 and TRBJ1-4. The CDR3 consists of 15 residues. Germline lookup yields CDR1 SGHDT and CDR2 YYEEEE. Here the CDR3 reads CASSLAMGTNEKLFF.

The chain links TRBV20-1 to TRBJ2-1; TCRdb picks TRBD1, but there is no DNA to check that call. The length of the CDR3 is 14 residues. Germline V gene lookup returns CDR1 DFQATT and CDR2 SNEGSKA (reference sequence). The CDR3: CSAARDLGHNEQFF.

The chain is built from TRBV12-3 or TRBV12-4 and TRBJ2-1. This CDR3 region has 13 residues. The chain's CDR3 is CASGSGFPNEQFF.

The rearrangement joins TRBV5-1 to TRBJ2-1; TCRdb names TRBD2, which stays unverified in the absence of DNA. The CDR3 length is 14 residues. Germline V gives CDR1 SGHRS, CDR2 YFSETQ. The CDR3 here is CASSSSGRHNEQFF.

The chain combines TRBV27 with TRBJ2-7; TCRdb designates TRBD1, a call that cannot be tested without DNA. The germline gives CDR1 MNHEY, CDR2 SMNVEV (reference sequence). CDR3 length: 15 amino acids. The CDR3 is CASSLSGTGDYEQYF.

The chain carries TRBV24-1 and TRBJ2-1; TCRdb lists TRBD2, though no DNA is available to test this call. The length of the CDR3 is 17 residues. Per germline, CDR1 KGHDR and CDR2 SFDVKD. CDR3 loop: CATSDPDLAVGRGEQFF.

This rearrangement joins TRBV5-1 to TRBJ1-6; the D call of TRBD1 rests on TCRdb alone, since no DNA is present to check it. Germline values: CDR1 SGHRS, CDR2 YFSETQ. This CDR3 spans 13 amino acids. The CDR3 region is CASSLNYRGFLHF.

V usage is TRBV20-1 and J usage is TRBJ2-7; TCRdb's D gene call, TRBD2, goes unchecked for lack of DNA. Germline V CDR1 and CDR2: DFQATT, SNEGSKA (reference sequence). The CDR3 totals 14 residues. The CDR3 region is CSARIGTTFYEQYF.

The chain joins TRBV12-3 or TRBV12-4 to TRBJ1-5. The CDR3 runs to 16 residues. CDR3: CASSRTTAGQSVPQHF.

This chain links TRBV7-6 with TRBJ2-3; absent DNA, TCRdb's TRBD2 call cannot be checked. The CDR3 consists of 16 residues. From germline, CDR1 is SGHVS and CDR2 FNYEAQ. CDR3: CASSTTSGEGTDTQYF.

The V call is TRBV10-3, the J call TRBJ2-7. CDR1 and CDR2 (germline): ENHRY, SYGVKD. CDR3 length: 15 amino acids. Here the CDR3 reads CAISESGESSYEQYF.

The genes are TRBV5-1 and TRBJ2-5; TCRdb indicates TRBD2, and absent DNA this call remains unverified. The germline V gene encodes CDR1 SGHRS and CDR2 YFSETQ. This CDR3 spans 16 amino acids. The CDR3 reads CASSPTSGRSQETQYF.

The genes are TRBV4-1 and TRBJ2-6; TCRdb's D call, TRBD1, is unchecked because there is no DNA. From germline, CDR1 is MGHRA and CDR2 YSYEKL. CDR3 size: 19 residues. CDR3: CASSQETGHVFSGANVLTF.

The rearrangement joins TRBV10-3 to TRBJ1-6. The germline V gene has CDR1 ENHRY and CDR2 SYGVKD. The CDR3 runs to 12 residues. CDR3: CAISDGSSPLHF.

The chain joins TRBV3-1 to TRBJ2-4. This CDR3 spans 15 amino acids. Germline assignment: CDR1 LGHDT and CDR2 YNNKEL (reference sequence). The CDR3 is CASSQDPLVKNIQYF.

The chain combines TRBV5-6 with TRBJ2-3. The CDR3 has 15 residues. Germline CDR1 SGHDT, CDR2 YYEEEE. CDR3 region: CASSLFQPSTDTQYF.

Here the CDR3 reads CAISWASGSVNEQFF. The V and J genes are TRBV10-3 and TRBJ2-1; the TCRdb call, TRBD2, lacks DNA for checking. In germline, CDR1 is ENHRY, CDR2 SYGVKD. The CDR3 contains 15 residues.

V gene TRBV12-3 or TRBV12-4 combines with J gene TRBJ1-2. The CDR3 covers 13 residues. The chain's CDR3 is CASGKEHFYGYTF.

This rearrangement joins TRBV14 to TRBJ2-5; the TCRdb call, TRBD2, lacks DNA for checking. CDR3 length equals 16 residues. Germline lookup yields CDR1 SGHDN and CDR2 FVKESK. CDR3 region: CASTPGPSPVGETQYF.

This rearrangement joins TRBV2 to TRBJ2-7; TCRdb's D gene call, TRBD2, goes unchecked for lack of DNA. The CDR3 sequence is 12 residues long. Germline CDR1 reads SNHLY; CDR2 reads FYNNEI. The chain's CDR3 is CASGGNGYEQYF.